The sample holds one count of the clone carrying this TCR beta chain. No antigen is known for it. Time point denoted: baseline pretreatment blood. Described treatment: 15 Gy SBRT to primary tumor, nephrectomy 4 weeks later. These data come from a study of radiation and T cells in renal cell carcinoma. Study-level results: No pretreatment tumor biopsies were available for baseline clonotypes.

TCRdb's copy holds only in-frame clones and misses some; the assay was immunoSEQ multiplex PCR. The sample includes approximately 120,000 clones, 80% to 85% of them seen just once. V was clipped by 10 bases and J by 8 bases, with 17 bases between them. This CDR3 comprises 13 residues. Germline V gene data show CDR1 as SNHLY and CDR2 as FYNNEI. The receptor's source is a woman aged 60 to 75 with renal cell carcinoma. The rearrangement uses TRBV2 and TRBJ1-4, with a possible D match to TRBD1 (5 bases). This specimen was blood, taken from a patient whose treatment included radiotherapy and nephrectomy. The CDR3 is CATDGTYGEKLFF. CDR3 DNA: TGTGCCACGGACGGGACTTATGGGGAAAAACTGTTTTTT.